This T cell receptor (beta chain) was identified during a study of blood T cells in healthy people across ages. Peripheral blood, roughly 11 milliliters per donor, was collected. Study results and caveats: Not knowing donor CMV status may have confounded expanded clonotype changes. Diversity of TCR beta per million T cells declined in a roughly linear way with age.

Trimming stripped 0 bases from V and 0 bases from J, with 4 bases between. The germline CDR1 and CDR2 sequences are SGDLS and YYNGEE. This CDR3 comprises 15 residues. On this clonotype: Its antigen is not identified.

The authors ran a second PCR of about 7 to 11 cycles using a sample-barcoded 5' primer and a J-beta primer mix. TCRdb re-called the 5' RACE reads through MiXCR, storing one row per CDR3 protein. There are fewer than 2,000,000 distinct CDR3 sequences in the sample; about 35% occur only once, and approximately 10% lies in the top ten. The chain recombines TRBV9 with TRBJ2-6; the D is unclear. This TCR was recovered from a woman aged 25-40 years in good health. Sequenced input: blood. The CDR3 is CASSVESSGANVLTF. In DNA, the CDR3 is TGTGCCAGCAGCGTAGAATCCTCTGGGGCCAACGTCCTGACTTTC.